These 4 T cell receptor beta chains share one sample of origin, sequenced in a study of blood T cell repertoires in COVID-19. Assay used: immunoSEQ multiplex PCR; TCRdb lists only in-frame clones, some missing. The sample records about 150,000 clones, 65% to 85% being singletons. Sequencing was performed on peripheral blood. These receptors all stem from a woman in her forties or fifties with acute or convalescent COVID-19.

This chain uses TRBV7-3 with TRBJ2-1, with a weak D call TRBD1 (5 bases). Germline V lookup: CDR1 SGHTA, CDR2 FQGTGA. The CDR3 is made up of 13 amino acids. V lost 2 bases, J lost 6 bases, and 8 bases lay in between. The DNA for the CDR3 is TGTGCCAGCAGCTTACCAGGGCTCAATGAGCAGTTCTTC. Residues: CASSLPGLNEQFF.

The chain has TRBV7-3 and TRBJ2-3; tentative D call: TRBD1 (6 bases). This CDR3 is built from 14 residues. The germline CDR1 and CDR2 sequences are SGHTA and FQGTGA. The ends were cut back, 3 bases at V and 6 bases at J, with 13 bases in the middle. The DNA for the CDR3 is TGTGCCAGCAGCTTGGGGGCTGGGTTCGATACGCAGTATTTT. Translated, it gives CASSLGAGFDTQYF.

The chain couples TRBV28 to TRBJ1-2; D gene ambiguous. With 8 bases removed from V and 7 bases from J, the gap between germline ends came to 14 bases. Germline values: CDR1 MDHEN, CDR2 SYDVKM. This CDR3 is built from 12 residues. CDR3 amino acids: CASSIPTGGYTF. The CDR3 DNA reads as TGTGCCAGCTCTATACCCACGGGTGGCTACACCTTC.

The chain joins TRBV7-3 to TRBJ1-1; D gene ambiguous. CDR1 and CDR2 from the germline V gene are SGHTA and FQGTGA. The CDR3 is made up of 14 amino acids. V was cut by 5 bases and J by 1 base, with 11 bases left in between. The CDR3 reads CASSRGGANTEAFF. CDR3 coding DNA: TGTGCCAGCAGCCGGGGAGGAGCGAACACTGAAGCTTTCTTT.